This TCR beta chain was documented in a study of blood T cell repertoires in COVID-19. Study as a whole: Acute and convalescent COVID-19 samples came from the United States, Italy and Spain. T cells, B-cell-depleted T cells, or PBMCs supplied cDNA or gDNA.

The authors' processing: Reference gene primer amplification in the assay estimated nucleated cell counts. Assay: immunoSEQ multiplex PCR; the TCRdb copy retains only in-frame clones and omits some. V and J calls and clone size are copied from that table; D and trimming were computed from the DNA. The table has some 260,000 clones, 80% to 90% seen once. Germline values: CDR1 SGDLS, CDR2 YYNGEE. Trimming took 8 bases from V and 3 from J; bases not matched to a gene: 21. This CDR3 has 19 residues. This TCR derives from a man aged 80 or over with acute or convalescent COVID-19. The J gene is TRBJ2-7, the V gene TRBV9; 12 nucleotides align to TRBD1. Sequences were obtained from peripheral blood. The CDR3 loop is CARGEAGTGGLRYFYEQYF. The CDR3 DNA reads as TGTGCCAGGGGAGAAGCCGGGACAGGGGGCTTACGGTACTTCTACGAGCAGTACTTC.